Listed below are T cell receptor beta chains from one sample, sequenced in a study of graft-versus-host responses after intestinal transplantation. Their target antigens are unknown. Clones were read by immunoSEQ multiplex PCR, and TCRdb kept only the in-frame ones, dropping some. The sample holds over 90,000 clones, roughly 90% seen once. Sequences were derived from unstimulated CD8+ T cells sorted from spleen or lymph node cells, sampled before intestinal transplant. These receptors originate from a human donor who received an intestinal transplant. Both conserved end residues are part of each CDR3. The D gene is left open where the match is weak. The size entry is marked missing in some rows and otherwise reads once, few, many or a size class.

D gene: .
clone size: .
V gene: TRBV4-3
J gene: TRBJ1-6
CDR3 protein: CASSQDFPGEGSPLHF
CDR3 DNA: TGCGCCAGCAGCCAAGATTTCCCGGGGGAGGGTTCACCCCTCCACTTT

D gene: TRBD1
clone size: few
V gene: TRBV6-5
J gene: TRBJ2-7
CDR3 protein: CASSDRVSYEQYF
CDR3 DNA: TGTGCCAGCAGTGACAGGGTTTCCTACGAGCAGTACTTC

D gene: .
clone size: .
V gene: TRBV28
J gene: TRBJ1-2
CDR3 protein: CASIPREGNYGYTF
CDR3 DNA: TGTGCCAGCATCCCCAGAGAGGGTAACTATGGCTACACCTTC

D gene: .
clone size: .
V gene: TRBV15
J gene: TRBJ1-2
CDR3 protein: CATSRSGLGINYGYTF
CDR3 DNA: TGTGCCACCAGCAGATCGGGTCTAGGAATCAACTATGGCTACACCTTC

D gene: .
clone size: .
V gene: TRBV7-9
J gene: TRBJ2-7
CDR3 protein: CASSSPSGYEQYF
CDR3 DNA: TGTGCCAGCAGCTCCCCCTCGGGCTACGAGCAGTACTTC

D gene: .
clone size: .
V gene: TRBV6-6
J gene: TRBJ2-7
CDR3 protein: CASSYSDSPRDEQYF
CDR3 DNA: TGTGCCAGCAGTTACTCCGACTCCCCGCGAGACGAGCAGTACTTC

D gene: .
clone size: .
V gene: TRBV13
J gene: TRBJ1-1
CDR3 protein: CASSFEGNTEAFF
CDR3 DNA: TGTGCCAGCAGCTTTGAGGGGAACACTGAAGCTTTCTTT

D gene: TRBD1
clone size: .
V gene: TRBV23-1
J gene: TRBJ1-5
CDR3 protein: CASSHPRGPHSNQPQHF
CDR3 DNA: TGCGCCAGCAGTCACCCCAGGGGGCCACATAGCAATCAGCCCCAGCATTTT

D gene: .
clone size: .
V gene: TRBV5-1
J gene: TRBJ1-2
CDR3 protein: CASSLTGNGYTF
CDR3 DNA: TGCGCCAGCAGCTTGACAGGGAATGGCTACACCTTC

D gene: .
clone size: .
V gene: TRBV6-1
J gene: TRBJ1-3
CDR3 protein: CASSEVGGTRGNTIYF
CDR3 DNA: TGTGCCAGCAGTGAAGTGGGAGGGACCCGCGGAAACACCATATATTTT

D gene: TRBD1
clone size: .
V gene: TRBV5-6
J gene: TRBJ1-1
CDR3 protein: CASSVGQGWVGAFF
CDR3 DNA: TGTGCCAGCAGCGTAGGACAGGGGTGGGTTGGAGCTTTCTTT

D gene: .
clone size: .
V gene: TRBV5-6
J gene: TRBJ2-5
CDR3 protein: CASSSRKRETQYF
CDR3 DNA: TGTGCCAGCAGCTCGAGGAAGAGAGAGACCCAGTACTTC

D gene: .
clone size: .
V gene: TRBV12-5
J gene: TRBJ1-1
CDR3 protein: CASGLVRTGLWNTEAFF
CDR3 DNA: TGTGCTAGTGGTTTGGTCAGGACGGGACTGTGGAACACTGAAGCTTTCTTT

D gene: TRBD1
clone size: .
V gene: TRBV6-5
J gene: TRBJ1-3
CDR3 protein: CASSRGQGVGNTIYF
CDR3 DNA: TGTGCCAGCAGCCGGGGACAGGGAGTAGGAAACACCATATATTTT

D gene: .
clone size: .
V gene: TRBV18
J gene: TRBJ2-1
CDR3 protein: CASSPPRDLEQFF
CDR3 DNA: TGTGCCAGCTCACCACCCCGGGACTTAGAGCAGTTCTTC

D gene: .
clone size: .
V gene: TRBV7-9
J gene: TRBJ2-1
CDR3 protein: CASSSIGEEAYNEQFF
CDR3 DNA: TGTGCCAGCAGCTCAATCGGGGAAGAGGCCTACAATGAGCAGTTCTTC

D gene: .
clone size: .
V gene: TRBV4-3
J gene: TRBJ1-5
CDR3 protein: CASSQDGQINQPQHF
CDR3 DNA: TGCGCCAGCAGCCAAGATGGGCAGATCAATCAGCCCCAGCATTTT